These 23 T cell receptor beta chains share one sample of origin, sequenced in a study of cytotoxic CD8 clonotypes in ibrutinib-treated CLL. Sequenced by immunoSEQ multiplex PCR; TCRdb stores in-frame clones only, minus some. The table records 150,000 or so clones, more than 70% of them present only once. The sample in question was PBMCs, obtained after 36 months of ibrutinib treatment. The origin of the receptors is a human donor with chronic lymphocytic leukemia.

The chain carries TRBV19 and TRBJ2-7; D uncertain. Trimming left V 9 bases short and J 0 bases short, with 18 bases between. CDR3 size: 15 residues. Germline loops: CDR1 LNHDA, CDR2 SQIVND (reference sequence). CDR3 nucleotide sequence: TGTGCCAGCACCCCCGGATTGTCTAGCTCCTACGAGCAGTACTTC. Amino acids: CASTPGLSSSYEQYF.

The V and J genes are TRBV19 and TRBJ1-6; D is unresolved. The V and J ends lost 3 bases and 11 bases respectively, with 17 bases between them. The CDR3 length is 15 residues. Germline CDR1 reads LNHDA; CDR2 reads SQIVND (reference sequence). The CDR3 reads CASSILVGSAPPLHF. CDR3 in DNA: TGTGCCAGTAGTATTCTCGTTGGGTCGGCACCACCCCTCCACTTT.

Remarks on this clone: At one end, the junction sequence differs from germline, possibly due to a read error. This chain links TRBV5-1 with TRBJ1-1; 8 nucleotides match TRBD1. This CDR3 contains 15 residues. Germline loops: CDR1 SGHRS, CDR2 YFSETQ. The CDR3 reads CASSLEALGQGSERF. CDR3 nucleotide sequence: TGCGCCAGCAGCTTAGAAGCCCTTGGACAGGGCTCTGAACGCTTT.

V is TRBV29-1 and J is TRBJ2-5, with D tentatively TRBD1 (5 bases). CDR1 and CDR2 from the germline V gene are SQVTM and ANQGSEA. V was pared by 7 bases and J by 4 bases, with 10 bases between. The CDR3 covers 11 residues. The CDR3 nucleotides are TGCAGCGAAGGCAGGGCAGAGACCCAGTACTTC. Translation gives CSEGRAETQYF.

The rearrangement links TRBV6-6 to TRBJ1-2, with D hard to call. Per germline, CDR1 MNHNY and CDR2 SVGAGI (reference sequence). CDR3 size: 13 residues. Trimming stripped 0 bases from V and 7 bases from J, with 9 bases between. The CDR3 DNA sequence: TGTGCCAGCAGTTACTCAGGGTTGGTTGGCTACACCTTC. Translated, it gives CASSYSGLVGYTF.

This clone has more than one count but fewer than ten. This chain uses TRBV5-4 with TRBJ2-1, with D perhaps matching TRBD1 (6 bases). The CDR3 sequence is 13 residues long. Germline V gene sequence: CDR1 SGHNT, CDR2 YYREEE (reference sequence). V was pared by 10 bases and J by 3 bases, with 14 bases between. This chain's CDR3 is CAGGQGSYNEQFF. Here the CDR3 DNA reads TGTGCCGGAGGCCAGGGGAGCTACAATGAGCAGTTCTTC. Supplemented by reference TRBV5-4 and TRBJ2-1, the full variable domain reads ETGVTQSPTHLIKTRGQQVTLRCSSQSGHNTVSWYQQALGQGPQFIFQYYREEENGRGNFPPRFSGLQFPNYSSELNVNALELDDSALYLCAGGQGSYNEQFFGPGTRLTVL.

This clone was counted between two and nine times. The chain combines TRBV6-1 with TRBJ1-1, with D maybe TRBD1 (5 bases). V was clipped by 3 bases and J by 1 base, with 12 bases between them. The CDR3 has 15 amino acids. The germline CDR1 and CDR2 sequences are MNHNS and SASEGT. This CDR3 is CASSDGGGWNTEAFF. DNA for the CDR3: TGTGCCAGCAGTGATGGGGGGGGTTGGAACACTGAAGCTTTCTTT.

The rearrangement joins TRBV5-1 to TRBJ2-2, with 11 bases identical to TRBD1. Germline CDR1 is SGHRS and CDR2 is YFSETQ. CDR3 length: 17 amino acids. The V segment lost 4 bases and the J segment 1 base; nucleotides outside the gene matches: 6. The CDR3 reads CASSRHGTGGNTGELFF. As DNA, the CDR3 is TGCGCCAGCAGCCGTCACGGGACAGGGGGGAACACCGGGGAGCTGTTTTTT. Looking up the rest from reference TRBV5-1 and TRBJ2-2 gives the full variable domain: KAGVTQTPRYLIKTRGQQVTLSCSPISGHRSVSWYQQTPGQGLQFLFEYFSETQRNKGNFPGRFSGRQFSNSRSEMNVSTLELGDSALYLCASSRHGTGGNTGELFFGEGSRLTVL.

The chain has TRBV10-3 and TRBJ1-4; D unclear. Germline V gene sequence: CDR1 ENHRY, CDR2 SYGVKD. The CDR3 has 14 amino acids. V gave up 4 bases and J gave up 3 bases, with 9 bases separating them. CDR3 bases: TGTGCCATCAGTGCAAGTGCGGCTAATGAAAAACTGTTTTTT. Its protein is CAISASAANEKLFF.

A remark on this clone: Different DNA sequences within this sample yield the same CDR3. This rearrangement joins TRBV20-1 to TRBJ1-2; D is uncertain. Germline CDR1 is DFQATT and CDR2 is SNEGSKA (reference sequence). CDR3 size: 10 residues. In DNA form, the CDR3 reads TGCAGCGCGCCGAACTATGGCTACACCTTC. Amino acids: CSAPNYGYTF.

The CDR3 reads CAISDNERQVEAFF. CDR3 DNA sequence: TGTGCCATCAGTGATAATGAGAGGCAGGTTGAAGCTTTCTTT. The chain employs TRBV10-3 and TRBJ1-1; D uncertain. The CDR3 loop spans 14 amino acids. From germline, CDR1 is ENHRY and CDR2 SYGVKD. V was shortened by 3 bases and J by 7 bases, with 15 bases between the two germline ends.

CDR3 amino acids: CASSYLAPTGTEAFF. Written as DNA, the CDR3 is TGTGCCAGCAGTTACCTAGCCCCCACGGGCACTGAAGCTTTCTTT. The chain couples TRBV6-6 to TRBJ1-1, with D uncertain. CDR3 size: 15 residues. Trimming left V 2 bases short and J 4 bases short, with 14 bases between. Germline values: CDR1 MNHNY, CDR2 SVGAGI (reference sequence).

The chain links TRBV30 to TRBJ1-6; no firm D call. Per the germline V gene, CDR1 is GTSNPN and CDR2 is SVGIG (reference sequence). V lost 2 bases, J lost 7 bases, and 12 bases lay in between. The CDR3 extends over 14 amino acids. In nucleotides, the CDR3 is TGTGCCTGGAGTCGCGAGGTGCCAAATTCACCCCTCCACTTT. This encodes CAWSREVPNSPLHF.

This chain uses TRBV25-1 with TRBJ2-3; 9 bases line up with TRBD2. From germline, CDR1 is MGHDK and CDR2 SYGVNS. The CDR3 is made up of 16 amino acids. The V segment lost 7 bases and the J segment 6 bases; nucleotides outside the gene matches: 14. The CDR3 protein is CASTIVKAGGRDTQYF. CDR3 bases: TGTGCCAGCACTATCGTTAAAGCGGGAGGCCGTGATACGCAGTATTTT.

The V gene is TRBV28, the J gene TRBJ2-7; D not resolved. V lost 2 bases, J lost 5 bases, and 1 base lay in between. Germline V gives CDR1 MDHEN, CDR2 SYDVKM. This CDR3 is 10 amino acids long. CDR3 amino acids: CASSLNEQYF. The CDR3 DNA is TGTGCCAGCAGTTTAAACGAGCAGTACTTC.

The chain recombines TRBV28 with TRBJ2-5, with 9 bases fitting TRBD2. The CDR3 runs to 16 residues. V lost 7 bases, J lost 7 bases, and 16 bases stayed unmatched. CDR1 and CDR2 from the germline V gene are MDHEN and SYDVKM. CDR3 in amino acids: CASTPFPGLAARTQYF. As DNA, the CDR3 is TGTGCCAGCACCCCATTCCCGGGACTAGCCGCTCGGACCCAGTACTTC.

The V and J genes are TRBV28 and TRBJ2-7, with D perhaps matching TRBD1 (6 bases). Per the germline V gene, CDR1 is MDHEN and CDR2 is SYDVKM. The CDR3 length is 13 residues. V was trimmed by 10 bases and J by 4 bases, leaving 17 bases between them. CDR3 in amino acids: CATTEGVYYEQYF. The CDR3 coding sequence is TGTGCCACCACCGAGGGGGTTTATTACGAGCAGTACTTC.

The chain is built from TRBV18 and TRBJ1-5, with D possibly matching TRBD1 (5 bases). V was cut by 4 bases and J by 7 bases, with 11 bases left in between. CDR3 length: 13 amino acids. Germline CDR1 and CDR2: KGHSH and LQKENI. CDR3 coding DNA: TGTGCCAGCTCACGAGGGGCCGAACAGCCCCAGCATTTT. This translates into CASSRGAEQPQHF.

This clone has just one count. The chain couples TRBV25-1 to TRBJ1-4, with a weak D call TRBD1 (6 bases). Trimming shortened V by 0 bases and J by 11 bases, and 7 bases separated the two germline ends. The germline CDR1 and CDR2 sequences are MGHDK and SYGVNS. The CDR3 spans 12 residues. The CDR3 bases are TGTGCCAGCAGTGAATATAGGGGGAAACTGTTTTTT. Protein sequence: CASSEYRGKLFF.

V gene TRBV10-3 combines with J gene TRBJ1-1; a weak D match, TRBD1 (6 bases). Germline loops: CDR1 ENHRY, CDR2 SYGVKD. Trimming cost V 4 bases and J 3 bases, with 15 bases left between them. The CDR3 totals 15 residues. The CDR3 spells CAISGGQGGDTEAFF. In nucleotides, the CDR3 is TGTGCCATCAGTGGGGGGCAGGGAGGGGACACTGAAGCTTTCTTT.

This chain joins TRBV7-6 and TRBJ2-7; D possibly corresponds to TRBD1 (6 bases). CDR1 is SGHVS and CDR2 is FNYEAQ in the germline V gene. The CDR3 covers 15 residues. V gave up 2 bases and J gave up 6 bases, with 17 bases separating them. CDR3: CASSLLGGLSSEQYF. The CDR3, as DNA: TGTGCCAGCAGCTTATTAGGGGGTCTATCATCCGAGCAGTACTTC.

This clone was seen a handful of times. Other DNA sequences in the sample encode the same CDR3. The chain joins TRBV28 to TRBJ1-2; tentative D call: TRBD1 (5 bases). Germline CDR1 MDHEN, CDR2 SYDVKM. The CDR3 consists of 12 residues. The ends were cut back, 5 bases at V and 5 bases at J, with 9 bases in the middle. The CDR3 region has the DNA TGTGCCAGCAGTACCGGGGGGTATGGCTACACCTTC. As protein: CASSTGGYGYTF.

V is TRBV19 and J is TRBJ2-1; TRBD2 is a possible D gene (5 bases). The CDR3 contains 13 residues. The germline CDR1 and CDR2 sequences are LNHDA and SQIVND (reference sequence). V was pared by 2 bases and J by 8 bases, with 10 bases between. CDR3 nucleotides: TGTGCCAGTAGTATAAGACGGGGTGATGAGCAGTTCTTC. The encoded protein is CASSIRRGDEQFF. The full variable domain, its missing parts supplied by reference TRBV19 and TRBJ2-1, is DGGITQSPKYLFRKEGQNVTLSCEQNLNHDAMYWYRQDPGQGLRLIYYSQIVNDFQKGDIAEGYSVSREKKESFPLTVTSAQKNPTAFYLCASSIRRGDEQFFGPGTRLTVL.